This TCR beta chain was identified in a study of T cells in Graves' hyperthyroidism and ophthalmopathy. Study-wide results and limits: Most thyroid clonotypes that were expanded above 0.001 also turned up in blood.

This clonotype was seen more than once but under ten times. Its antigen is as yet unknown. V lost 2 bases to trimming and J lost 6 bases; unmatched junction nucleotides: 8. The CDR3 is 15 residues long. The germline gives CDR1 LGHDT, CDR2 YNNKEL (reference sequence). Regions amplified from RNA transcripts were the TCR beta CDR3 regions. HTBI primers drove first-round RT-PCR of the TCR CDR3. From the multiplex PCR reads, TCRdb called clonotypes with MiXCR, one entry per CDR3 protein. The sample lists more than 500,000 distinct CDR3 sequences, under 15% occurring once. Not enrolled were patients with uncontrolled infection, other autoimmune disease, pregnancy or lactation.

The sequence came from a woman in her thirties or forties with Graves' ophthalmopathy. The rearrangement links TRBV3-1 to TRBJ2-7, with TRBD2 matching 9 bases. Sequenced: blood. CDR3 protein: CASSQRGLAGPEQYF. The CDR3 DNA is TGTGCCAGCAGCCAACGCGGCCTAGCGGGACCCGAGCAGTACTTC.